Shown below are 28 T cell receptor beta chains from a single sample sequenced in a study of T cell repertoires in cytomegalovirus infection. These TCRs are of unknown antigen specificity. TCRdb analysed the reads with MiXCR anew, one entry per CDR3 protein. The sample shows about 360,000 distinct CDR3 sequences, roughly 34% of them seen only once. The sample here was cultured PBMCs, taken from culture after CMV antigen stimulation. These receptors were taken from a human donor in good health (CMV status not recorded). Some clones in this sample may be carry-over from other donors' samples.

V and J are TRBV7-2 and TRBJ1-2; D remains unclear. Germline V lookup: CDR1 SGHTA, CDR2 FQGNSA. The CDR3 is 13 amino acids. Trimming removed 2 bases at V and 0 bases at J, with 4 bases between. CDR3 DNA sequence: TGTGCCAGCAGCTTACATTCTAACTATGGCTACACCTTC. Encoded protein: CASSLHSNYGYTF.

The chain links TRBV28 to TRBJ2-7; D is undetermined. CDR1 MDHEN and CDR2 SYDVKM come from the germline V gene. This CDR3 region has 15 residues. Trimming removed 1 base at V and 2 bases at J, with 12 bases between. Written as DNA, the CDR3 is TGTGCCAGCAGTTTATATTGGGCAGCTACCTACGAGCAGTACTTC. Translated, it gives CASSLYWAATYEQYF.

This clonotype was observed a few times. The CDR3 spells CSARDGGTGPTGELFF. In nucleotides, the CDR3 is TGCAGTGCTAGAGATGGAGGGACAGGACCGACCGGGGAGCTGTTTTTT. The chain recombines TRBV20-1 with TRBJ2-2; 8 bases align to TRBD1. The CDR3 has 16 residues. V was clipped by 0 bases and J by 5 bases; unmatched bases: 8. Germline V gene data show CDR1 as DFQATT and CDR2 as SNEGSKA (reference sequence).

The CDR3 region has the DNA TGCGCCAGCAGCCAGTCTCAGGGCAGGACTGAAGCTTTCTTT. This codes for CASSQSQGRTEAFF. The chain joins TRBV4-1 to TRBJ1-1; TRBD1 is a possible D gene (5 bases). The CDR3 consists of 14 residues. Trimming removed 3 bases at V and 5 bases at J, with 13 bases between. In germline, CDR1 is MGHRA, CDR2 YSYEKL.

This clonotype was seen only a few times. The chain has TRBV6-5 and TRBJ1-6; tentative D call: TRBD1 (5 bases). The CDR3 loop spans 14 amino acids. V lost 2 bases to trimming and J lost 10 bases, with 12 bases between them. Germline V CDR1 and CDR2: MNHEY, SVGAGI. CDR3 sequence (DNA): TGTGCCAGCAGTTACACAGGTGGGGAATCACCCCTCCACTTT. This translates into CASSYTGGESPLHF.

Written as DNA, the CDR3 is TGTGCCAGCAGTTTATATCTCCGGGACAGGGATGTGTGGTTCGCCAAAAACATTCAGTACTTC. This translates into CASSLYLRDRDVWFAKNIQYF. This chain connects TRBV28 to TRBJ2-4; 9 bases line up with TRBD1. This CDR3 is 21 amino acids long. V was pared by 1 base and J by 1 base, with 17 bases of the junction left unmatched. Germline V gene lookup returns CDR1 MDHEN and CDR2 SYDVKM.

The chain recombines TRBV7-2 with TRBJ2-5, with a weak D call TRBD1 (5 bases). The germline CDR1 and CDR2 sequences are SGHTA and FQGNSA. The ends were cut back, 2 bases at V and 4 bases at J, with 14 bases in the middle. The length of the CDR3 is 15 residues. The CDR3 spells CASSLNQGVGETQYF. The DNA of the CDR3 is TGTGCCAGCAGCTTAAATCAGGGTGTGGGAGAGACCCAGTACTTC.

J is TRBJ1-3 and V is TRBV10-3, with a tentative D call TRBD1 (5 bases). The V gene's germline CDR1 is ENHRY and CDR2 SYGVKD. This CDR3 contains 13 residues. Trimming cost V 10 bases and J 8 bases, with 18 bases left between them. The CDR3 loop reads CASSGSGAYTIYF. In DNA form, the CDR3 reads TGTGCCAGTAGTGGATCCGGGGCCTACACCATATATTTT.

This clonotype was seen at least ten times. V and J are TRBV7-6 and TRBJ2-3; tentative D call: TRBD2 (6 bases). The CDR3 is made up of 15 amino acids. Germline CDR1 is SGHVS and CDR2 is FNYEAQ. The V end was cut by 4 bases, the J end by 0 bases, with 11 bases between. The CDR3 region has the DNA TGTGCCAGCAGCTCATTTAGCGGTAGCACAGATACGCAGTATTTT. Residues: CASSSFSGSTDTQYF.

The V and J genes are TRBV25-1 and TRBJ1-5, with D perhaps matching TRBD1 (5 bases). Germline V gene sequence: CDR1 MGHDK, CDR2 SYGVNS. This CDR3 contains 14 residues. V lost 6 bases, J lost 3 bases, and 12 bases lay in between. DNA for the CDR3: TGTGCCAGCAGCACGGGACGACTCAATCAGCCCCAGCATTTT. Encoded protein: CASSTGRLNQPQHF.

This clonotype was picked up a small number of times. This chain connects TRBV9 to TRBJ2-2; 8 positions match TRBD2. V lost 4 bases, J lost 4 bases, and 6 bases stayed unmatched. Germline V gives CDR1 SGDLS, CDR2 YYNGEE. The length of the CDR3 is 15 residues. CDR3 sequence reads: CASSPSGGATGELFF. CDR3 coding DNA: TGTGCCAGCAGCCCCTCGGGAGGGGCCACCGGGGAGCTGTTTTTT.

The rearrangement links TRBV29-1 to TRBJ2-3; no firm D call. Trimming took 4 bases from V and 0 from J, leaving 11 bases between them. Germline loops: CDR1 SQVTM, CDR2 ANQGSEA. CDR3 length: 14 amino acids. CDR3 region: CSVGASPSTDTQYF. CDR3 bases: TGCAGCGTTGGTGCCAGTCCGAGCACAGATACGCAGTATTTT.

The chain links TRBV20-1 to TRBJ2-7; TRBD2 matches at 8 bases. CDR3 length: 15 residues. Germline-derived CDR1 and CDR2 are DFQATT and SNEGSKA (reference sequence). Trimming cost V 6 bases and J 0 bases; bases outside gene matches: 10. The CDR3 is CSAQLAGGLSYEQYF. The CDR3 DNA is TGCAGTGCCCAACTTGCGGGAGGCCTCTCCTACGAGCAGTACTTC.

This clonotype has just one count. This chain uses TRBV25-1 with TRBJ1-2, with 9 positions matching TRBD1. The V segment lost 6 bases and the J segment 8 bases; nucleotides outside the gene matches: 7. Germline V CDR1 and CDR2: MGHDK, SYGVNS. The CDR3 has 13 residues. The CDR3 coding sequence is TGTGCCAGCAGCGTTGGACAGGGGATAGGCTACACCTTC. This sequence encodes CASSVGQGIGYTF.

As DNA, the CDR3 is TGTGCCAGTCGACAGGGAGCCAAGGGGAACAATGAGCAGTTCTTC. The encoded protein is CASRQGAKGNNEQFF. The rearrangement joins TRBV7-2 to TRBJ2-1; 7 bases align to TRBD1. This CDR3 region has 15 residues. Germline trimming cut 9 bases from V and 5 bases from J; bases unmatched to any gene: 13. CDR1 and CDR2 from the germline V gene are SGHTA and FQGNSA.

This CDR3 is CASSLARGLEKLFF. The CDR3 DNA sequence: TGTGCCAGCAGTTTAGCCAGGGGGCTTGAAAAACTGTTTTTT. The chain has TRBV27 and TRBJ1-4; 8 nucleotides line up with TRBD1. V lost 2 bases to trimming and J lost 7 bases; unmatched junction nucleotides: 3. The CDR3 totals 14 residues. The germline V gene has CDR1 MNHEY and CDR2 SMNVEV (reference sequence).

The rearrangement joins TRBV5-1 to TRBJ2-1, with 11 bases aligning to TRBD2. The trim removed 1 base at V and 9 bases at J, leaving 6 bases unmatched. Germline V gives CDR1 SGHRS, CDR2 YFSETQ. The CDR3 is 15 residues long. This chain's CDR3 is CASSLSSSGRIEQFF. DNA for the CDR3: TGCGCCAGCAGCTTGTCGTCTAGCGGGAGGATTGAGCAGTTCTTC.

The CDR3 sequence is CASSYSRYRQGEGNTEAFF. CDR3 nucleotide sequence: TGTGCCAGCAGTTACTCGAGATATCGACAGGGTGAAGGGAACACTGAAGCTTTCTTT. This chain joins TRBV6-2 or TRBV6-3 and TRBJ1-1, with TRBD1 matching over 7 bases. The CDR3 covers 19 residues. The junction had 14 bases not matched to a gene; V was cut back by 0 bases and J by 1 base. Germline values: CDR1 MNHEY, CDR2 SVGEGT.

Regarding this clonotype: It is unclear where the CDR3 begins or ends on the DNA, so no DNA is shown, and the CDR3 is as TCRdb lists it. This sequence joins TRBV7-5 and TRBJ2-3; the listed D gene, TRBD1, was not tested against the DNA. TRBV7-5 is tagged as a pseudogene. The CDR3 has 17 residues if both end residues are counted. CDR3 protein: CISVPEAGTLCTDTQYF.

In its sample, this clonotype was seen a few times. The chain is built from TRBV19 and TRBJ2-1; D possibly corresponds to TRBD2 (6 bases). Trimming cost V 7 bases and J 6 bases, with 16 bases left between them. CDR1 and CDR2 from the germline V gene are LNHDA and SQIVND (reference sequence). This CDR3 region has 14 residues. The DNA of the CDR3 is TGTGCCAGTAATCTTGGCGGGGTATTCAATGAGCAGTTCTTC. Translating gives CASNLGGVFNEQFF.

This clonotype was observed once. The chain is built from TRBV6-5 and TRBJ2-3, with D uncertain. From germline, CDR1 is MNHEY and CDR2 SVGAGI. The CDR3 has 15 amino acids. The V and J ends lost 1 base and 2 bases respectively, with 10 bases between them. The CDR3 here is CASSYLAAPTDTQYF. CDR3 DNA: TGTGCCAGCAGTTACTTGGCGGCCCCCACAGATACGCAGTATTTT.

This sequence joins TRBV27 and TRBJ2-3; D is unresolved. The CDR3 covers 15 residues. V was pared by 5 bases and J by 4 bases, with 16 bases between. Germline V gives CDR1 MNHEY, CDR2 SMNVEV (reference sequence). The CDR3 DNA is TGTGCCAGCAGTGCGCCGTGGCAAGGTTCAGATACGCAGTATTTT. Its translation is CASSAPWQGSDTQYF.

This clonotype has just a few counts. V is TRBV6-5 and J is TRBJ2-2, with unresolved D. The CDR3 is 14 amino acids. V lost 7 bases, J lost 0 bases, and 9 bases lay in between. Germline V gene lookup returns CDR1 MNHEY and CDR2 SVGAGI. This CDR3 is CASTYNTNTGELFF. The CDR3 region has the DNA TGTGCCAGCACCTATAACACGAACACCGGGGAGCTGTTTTTT.

This chain links TRBV6-5 with TRBJ2-7; TRBD2 is a possible D gene (6 bases). Germline-derived CDR1 and CDR2 are MNHEY and SVGAGI. Trimming cost V 2 bases and J 6 bases, with 17 bases left between them. This CDR3 has 15 residues. The CDR3 DNA follows: TGTGCCAGCAGTTACCGGGGACTGAGTCTTTCCGAGCAGTACTTC. It codes for CASSYRGLSLSEQYF.

The chain links TRBV20-1 to TRBJ2-3; the match to TRBD2 covers 8 bases. The germline V gene has CDR1 DFQATT and CDR2 SNEGSKA (reference sequence). CDR3 length equals 15 residues. Trimming cost V 3 bases and J 1 base; bases outside gene matches: 6. In DNA, the CDR3 is TGCAGTGCTAGCCGCGGGAGGAGTGGCACAGATACGCAGTATTTT. Encoded protein: CSASRGRSGTDTQYF.

In regard to this clonotype: A much larger clone sits a single nucleotide away, making a read error possible. Given the absence of the conserved phenylalanine or tryptophan at the CDR3 end, a read error is likely. This chain uses TRBV7-9 with TRBJ2-3; D remains unclear. There are 14 residues in the CDR3. The ends were cut back, 0 bases at V and 1 base at J, with 5 bases in the middle. Germline V lookup: CDR1 SEHNR, CDR2 FQNEAQ (reference sequence). CDR3 loop: CASSLAGRTDTQYI. In DNA form, the CDR3 reads TGTGCCAGCAGCTTAGCAGGGCGCACAGATACGCAGTATATT.

The chain recombines TRBV6-5 with TRBJ1-6; D is undetermined. The V end lost 2 bases, the J end lost 7 bases, and 12 bases lay between the germline ends. Germline V gene sequence: CDR1 MNHEY, CDR2 SVGAGI. The CDR3 has 15 amino acids. This CDR3 reads CASSYGGLQNSPLHF. The CDR3 nucleotides read TGTGCCAGCAGTTACGGAGGGCTTCAGAATTCACCCCTCCACTTT.

The CDR3 nucleotides are TGTGCCAGCAGTTCCCTGACTAGCGGAGGTGGCGAGCAGTACTTC. This sequence encodes CASSSLTSGGGEQYF. The rearrangement links TRBV6-1 to TRBJ2-7; TRBD2 matches 9 bases. V lost 5 bases, J lost 6 bases, and 11 bases stayed unmatched. CDR1 and CDR2 (germline): MNHNS, SASEGT. This CDR3 has 15 residues.